This T cell receptor (beta chain) was retrieved from a study of blood T cell repertoires in COVID-19. Profiling relied on immunoSEQ multiplex PCR, and the TCRdb table lists in-frame clones only, not all of them. The table includes approximately 210,000 clones, roughly 82% detected once. Germline trimming cut 6 bases from V and 6 bases from J; bases unmatched to any gene: 14. Germline CDR1 and CDR2: SGHRS and YFSETQ. The CDR3 is 15 residues long. The receptor was derived from a woman aged 40 to 50 with acute or convalescent COVID-19. The V gene is TRBV5-1, the J gene TRBJ1-2, with TRBD1 matching over 7 bases. The sample comprised peripheral blood. CDR3 nucleotides: TGCGCCAGCACCGAGAGGGCAGGGGGTGGTAATGGCTACACCTTC. Protein product: CASTERAGGGNGYTF.